This record looks at one T cell receptor beta chain sequence and its context. Its antigen is unknown. TCRdb's table, derived via immunoSEQ multiplex PCR, lists solely in-frame clones and lacks some. The sample has 50,000 to 70,000 clones, approximately 89% seen once. The entry originates in a study of OX40 agonist ivuxolimab in advanced cancers. Whole-study results and caveats: CD4+ and CD8+ blood T cells expanded clonally by week 6 at 0.1 to 3.0 mg/kg.

The V gene's germline CDR1 is SGHTS and CDR2 YDEGEE. The CDR3 sequence is 15 residues long. Trimming stripped 1 base from V and 0 bases from J, with 5 bases between. Blood specimens came from baseline, cycle 4 day 1, and cycle 7 day 1. Material: CD4+ or CD8+ T cells sorted from blood, obtained in a trial of the OX40 agonist ivuxolimab. V is TRBV5-8 and J is TRBJ2-6, with D unresolved. The TCR was taken from an adult with an advanced solid tumor such as melanoma, head and neck, liver or kidney cancer. The CDR3 is CASSLRISGANVLTF. The CDR3 DNA follows: TGTGCCAGCAGCTTGCGGATCTCTGGGGCCAACGTCCTGACTTTC. Drawing the rest from reference TRBV5-8 and TRBJ2-6, the complete variable domain is EAGVTQSPTHLIKTRGQQATLRCSPISGHTSVYWYQQALGLGLQFLLWYDEGEERNRGNFPPRFSGRQFPNYSSELNVNALELEDSALYLCASSLRISGANVLTFGAGSRLTVL.